This TCR beta chain was sequenced for a study of shared clonotypes between healthy human individuals. Positive CCR7 selection of CD45RO-negative cells yielded the naive CD8 cells, and terminally differentiated effector memory CD45RA+ cells were excluded. Donors were healthy HIV-negative adults without recent acute infections or vaccinations. CDR3 length: 15 residues. With 5 bases removed from V and 3 bases from J, the gap between germline ends came to 16 bases. Germline loops: CDR1 MGHRA, CDR2 YSYEKL. Assay: immunoSEQ multiplex PCR; the TCRdb copy retains only in-frame clones and omits some. Among millions of clones, about 95% were seen once, and the ten largest hold about 1.1%.

The sample consisted of naive CD8+ T cells sorted from blood. The V gene is TRBV4-1, the J gene TRBJ1-1; possible D gene TRBD1, 6 bases. The TCR sequence derives from a man between 18 and 29 years old in good health. The CDR3 DNA reads as TGCGCCAGCAGCGATACAGGGATGCGGGACACTGAAGCTTTCTTT. This gives the protein CASSDTGMRDTEAFF.